This T cell receptor (beta chain) is from a study of type 1 and type 2 diabetes patients. Study-level information: T cells were magnetically sorted from PBMCs as CD4+ or CD8+ subsets.

Germline V CDR1 and CDR2: SNHLY, FYNNEI. V dropped 2 bases and J dropped 7 bases, with 9 bases sitting between them. The CDR3 is made up of 13 amino acids. Amplification started from genomic DNA. Multiplex PCR with 30 forward and 13 reverse primers amplified the TCR beta CDR3. Via MiXCR, TCRdb re-called the multiplex PCR reads, giving one row per CDR3 protein. Here the sample spans approximately 260,000 distinct CDR3 sequences, approximately 45% being singletons. This chain links TRBV2 with TRBJ1-5; no firm D call. Sequences were obtained from peripheral blood mononuclear cells (PBMCs). The TCR sequence derives from a young man with type 2 diabetes. Here the CDR3 DNA reads TGTGCCAGCAGTGAAAGATGGAACCAGCCCCAGCATTTT. Amino acid sequence: CASSERWNQPQHF.